The next 28 T cell receptor beta chains were all read from a single sample in a study of Graves' ophthalmopathy and Graves' hyperthyroidism. Amplification from RNA transcripts yielded the TCR beta CDR3 regions. The first-round RT-PCR employed HTBI primers together with the Qiagen OneStep RT-PCR kit. A multiplex PCR was then performed as the second round. In TCRdb, the multiplex PCR reads were re-called with MiXCR into one record per CDR3 protein. The repertoire has hundreds of thousands of distinct CDR3 sequences, around a fifth of them found once; the top ten carry roughly 7.4%. Sequencing used peripheral blood. These receptors all stem from a woman younger than 35 with stable Graves' hyperthyroidism. Some clones in this sample may be carry-over from other donors' samples.

The rearrangement links TRBV27 to TRBJ2-7, with D hard to call. V lost 5 bases, J lost 4 bases, and 18 bases lay in between. CDR1 and CDR2 from the germline V gene are MNHEY and SMNVEV (reference sequence). The CDR3 covers 15 residues. This CDR3 is CASSPQAHTFYEQYF. The CDR3 coding sequence is TGTGCCAGCAGTCCTCAGGCCCACACCTTTTACGAGCAGTACTTC.

There are many counts of this clonotype. This chain uses TRBV28 with TRBJ1-1; 7 bases are shared with TRBD1. V was pared by 4 bases and J by 1 base, with 24 bases of the junction left unmatched. The CDR3 covers 21 residues. The germline gives CDR1 MDHEN, CDR2 SYDVKM. This chain's CDR3 is CASSSSLPDREVWAWNTEAFF. DNA of the CDR3: TGTGCCAGCAGTTCCAGCCTCCCCGACAGGGAAGTTTGGGCGTGGAACACTGAAGCTTTCTTT. Complete variable domain (other parts from reference TRBV28 and TRBJ1-1): DVKVTQSSRYLVKRTGEKVFLECVQDMDHENMFWYRQDPGLGLRLIYFSYDVKMKEKGDIPEGYSVSREKKERFSLILESASTNQTSMYLCASSSSLPDREVWAWNTEAFFGQGTRLTVV.

The table lists this clonotype with many counts. This chain uses TRBV18 with TRBJ2-5; TRBD1 agrees at 9 bases. This CDR3 spans 15 amino acids. The ends lost 3 bases at V and 5 bases at J; junction bases unmatched: 7. CDR1 and CDR2 (germline): KGHSH, LQKENI. The CDR3 sequence is CASSPGQGRWETQYF. The CDR3 DNA is TGTGCCAGCTCACCGGGACAGGGAAGGTGGGAGACCCAGTACTTC.

This clonotype was seen ten or more times. The rearrangement uses TRBV24-1 and TRBJ2-7; 8 bases are shared with TRBD1. V trimming: 3 bases; J trimming: 0 bases; junction bases outside the gene matches: 9. The germline gives CDR1 KGHDR, CDR2 SFDVKD. The CDR3 is made up of 17 amino acids. The CDR3 sequence is CATSDRTGLGTSYEQYF. For the CDR3, the DNA is TGTGCCACCAGTGATCGGACAGGGCTCGGGACCTCCTACGAGCAGTACTTC.

This clonotype was counted between two and nine times. The CDR3 bases are TGTGCCAGCAGCGCGACAGGACGGCGGGGGAACGAGCAGTACTTC. Its translation: CASSATGRRGNEQYF. This rearrangement joins TRBV5-4 to TRBJ2-7; D possibly corresponds to TRBD2 (7 bases). Germline CDR1 SGHNT, CDR2 YYREEE (reference sequence). The CDR3 loop spans 15 amino acids. Trimming removed 4 bases at V and 5 bases at J, with 19 bases between.

The rearrangement links TRBV6-1 to TRBJ1-5; D unclear. The CDR3 runs to 13 residues. The V end lost 5 bases, the J end lost 5 bases, and 10 bases lay between the germline ends. Germline V gene data show CDR1 as MNHNS and CDR2 as SASEGT. CDR3 DNA: TGTGCCAGCAGTAGGACGGAGGATCAGCCCCAGCATTTT. This translates into CASSRTEDQPQHF.

This clonotype has a count of ten or more. The chain couples TRBV9 to TRBJ2-5; possibly TRBD1 or TRBD2 for D (6 bases each). CDR3 length: 15 amino acids. The V gene's germline CDR1 is SGDLS and CDR2 YYNGEE. Trimming took 0 bases from V and 2 from J, leaving 11 bases between them. Here the CDR3 reads CASSVEGGLQETQYF. CDR3 sequence (DNA): TGTGCCAGCAGCGTAGAAGGGGGACTTCAAGAGACCCAGTACTTC.

This clonotype came up many times. The chain has TRBV30 and TRBJ2-7, with D unclear. CDR1 GTSNPN and CDR2 SVGIG come from the germline V gene (reference sequence). This CDR3 region has 15 residues. V was shortened by 3 bases and J by 2 bases, with 17 bases between the two germline ends. The CDR3 sequence is CAWRWKRTKAYEQYF. Here the CDR3 DNA reads TGTGCCTGGAGATGGAAGCGCACAAAGGCCTACGAGCAGTACTTC.

This clonotype was detected many times. The chain combines TRBV9 with TRBJ1-6, with 8 bases aligning to TRBD1. This CDR3 contains 15 residues. In germline, CDR1 is SGDLS, CDR2 YYNGEE. Trimming took 7 bases from V and 8 from J; bases not matched to a gene: 11. This CDR3 reads CASGTHRGKHSPLHF. The DNA of the CDR3 is TGTGCCAGCGGAACTCACAGGGGGAAGCATTCACCCCTCCACTTT. Based on the CDR3 plus reference TRBV9 and TRBJ1-6, the full variable domain is DSGVTQTPKHLITATGQRVTLRCSPRSGDLSVYWYQQSLDQGLQFLIQYYNGEERAKGNILERFSAQQFPDLHSELNLSSLELGDSALYFCASGTHRGKHSPLHFGNGTRLTVT.

At least ten counts were recorded for this clonotype. The chain combines TRBV6-1 with TRBJ2-5; D gene uncertain. The CDR3 runs to 12 residues. V lost 4 bases to trimming and J lost 5 bases, with 8 bases between them. Per germline, CDR1 MNHNS and CDR2 SASEGT. The CDR3 is CASSAVGETQYF. CDR3 bases: TGTGCCAGCAGTGCGGTGGGTGAGACCCAGTACTTC.

This clonotype was picked up many times. The genes are TRBV7-9 and TRBJ2-6; D is unclear. Trimming cost V 1 base and J 0 bases, with 10 bases left between them. The CDR3 is 17 residues long. The germline V gene has CDR1 SEHNR and CDR2 FQNEAQ (reference sequence). As DNA, the CDR3 is TGTGCCAGCAGCTTAGTCGGTCCCCGCTCTGGGGCCAACGTCCTGACTTTC. Translation gives CASSLVGPRSGANVLTF. Full variable domain (remainder filled in from reference TRBV7-9 and TRBJ2-6): DTGVSQNPRHKITKRGQNVTFRCDPISEHNRLYWYRQTLGQGPEFLTYFQNEAQLEKSRLLSDRFSAERPKGSFSTLEIQRTEQGDSAMYLCASSLVGPRSGANVLTFGAGSRLTVL.

Note on this clonotype: The conserved phenylalanine or tryptophan is not found at the CDR3 terminus, so this likely reflects a read error. CDR3 sequence (DNA): TGCAGTGCTAGACCCAGCGACATGGGAAACACCATATATGTT. Translation: CSARPSDMGNTIYV. This sequence joins TRBV20-1 and TRBJ1-3; D is unclear. Trimming left V 2 bases short and J 4 bases short, with 12 bases between. Germline V CDR1 and CDR2: DFQATT, SNEGSKA (reference sequence). The CDR3 totals 14 residues.

In nucleotides, the CDR3 is TGTGCCAGCAGCTCTCCCATGGGACTAGCGGGACTAGAGACCCAGTACTTC. It yields the protein CASSSPMGLAGLETQYF. The rearrangement joins TRBV12-3 or TRBV12-4 to TRBJ2-5, with 13 bases lining up with TRBD2. The CDR3 totals 17 residues. The V and J ends lost 6 bases and 4 bases, in that order; junction bases with no gene match: 11.

This clonotype was counted many times. V and J are TRBV28 and TRBJ1-2; possibly TRBD1 for D (5 bases). Trimming took off 8 bases at V and 5 bases at J, with 18 bases between the two ends. The CDR3 runs to 14 residues. Germline V gives CDR1 MDHEN, CDR2 SYDVKM. The CDR3 region has the DNA TGTGCCAGCGGGACCATCGGGTCAGTTTATGGCTACACCTTC. Its protein is CASGTIGSVYGYTF.

The J gene is TRBJ2-5, the V gene TRBV19; 7 nucleotides match TRBD1. Germline trimming cut 5 bases from V and 4 bases from J; bases unmatched to any gene: 7. The germline gives CDR1 LNHDA, CDR2 SQIVND (reference sequence). This CDR3 spans 14 amino acids. The CDR3 reads CASSPSTGRETQYF. The CDR3 region has the DNA TGTGCCAGTAGTCCATCGACAGGGCGAGAGACCCAGTACTTC.

This clonotype was counted many times. This sequence joins TRBV11-3 and TRBJ1-1, with D perhaps matching TRBD1 (5 bases). The ends were cut back, 6 bases at V and 4 bases at J, with 15 bases in the middle. This CDR3 spans 14 amino acids. The V gene's germline CDR1 is SGHNT and CDR2 YENEEA. The DNA for the CDR3 is TGTGCCAGCAGTAATGGGGCCTTTGGCACTGAAGCTTTCTTT. Residues: CASSNGAFGTEAFF.

The chain has TRBV6-2 or TRBV6-3 and TRBJ2-5; D might be TRBD1 (6 bases). V lost 0 bases, J lost 0 bases, and 23 bases lay in between. Germline V CDR1 and CDR2: MNHEY, SVGEGT. The length of the CDR3 is 20 residues. CDR3 region: CASSYSISPQGLKYQETQYF. CDR3 coding DNA: TGTGCCAGCAGTTACTCGATCAGTCCGCAGGGGCTCAAGTACCAAGAGACCCAGTACTTC.

The chain combines TRBV28 with TRBJ2-5; D remains unclear. Germline V gives CDR1 MDHEN, CDR2 SYDVKM. The V and J ends lost 5 bases and 10 bases respectively, with 11 bases between them. The CDR3 covers 11 residues. The CDR3 sequence: CASSTPSYQYF. The CDR3 region has the DNA TGTGCCAGCAGTACCCCCTCCTACCAGTACTTC. The whole variable domain, remainder taken from reference TRBV28 and TRBJ2-5, is DVKVTQSSRYLVKRTGEKVFLECVQDMDHENMFWYRQDPGLGLRLIYFSYDVKMKEKGDIPEGYSVSREKKERFSLILESASTNQTSMYLCASSTPSYQYFGPGTRLLVL.

This clonotype was detected many times. The chain has TRBV7-3 and TRBJ2-4, with D possibly TRBD2 on 5 matching bases. V was trimmed by 0 bases and J by 1 base, leaving 7 bases between them. The CDR3 runs to 15 residues. Germline V gives CDR1 SGHTA, CDR2 FQGTGA. For the CDR3, the DNA is TGTGCCAGCAGCTTAACCGGGAATGCCAAAAACATTCAGTACTTC. It specifies CASSLTGNAKNIQYF.

V usage is TRBV7-8 and J usage is TRBJ2-7, with 8 bases that match TRBD2. Germline-derived CDR1 and CDR2 are SGHVS and FQNEAQ. J lost 4 bases, V lost 0 bases, and 5 bases had no gene match. The CDR3 runs 15 residues. DNA of the CDR3: TGTGCCAGCAGCTTAGCATGGCGGGGGGATTACGAGCAGTACTTC. Protein product: CASSLAWRGDYEQYF.

This clonotype occurred a few times. V is TRBV12-3 or TRBV12-4 and J is TRBJ1-2; TRBD1 matches 7 bases. The V gene end was trimmed by 3 bases and the J gene end by 7 bases; junction bases not matched to a gene: 5. There are 13 residues in the CDR3. DNA of the CDR3: TGTGCCAGCAGTTTGGGGCAGGGGGTTGGCTACACCTTC. It specifies CASSLGQGVGYTF.

This clonotype was picked up many times. V usage is TRBV6-5 and J usage is TRBJ1-2, with 8 nucleotides matching TRBD1. The CDR3 extends over 14 amino acids. The germline V gene has CDR1 MNHEY and CDR2 SVGAGI. J gave up 4 bases and V 6 bases, and 7 bases lay outside the gene matches. CDR3: CASSKTGDGYGYTF. For the CDR3, the DNA is TGTGCCAGCAGCAAGACAGGGGATGGCTATGGCTACACCTTC.

The sample holds a few counts of this clonotype. This may arise from a read error, as a much more abundant clone is one base away. The V and J genes are TRBV6-1 and TRBJ2-5; D is unresolved. The CDR3 is made up of 14 amino acids. Germline CDR1 MNHNS, CDR2 SASEGT. In DNA form, the CDR3 reads TGTGCCAGCAACCCCATTAGGTCCCAAGAGACCAAGTACTTC. Encoded protein: CASNPIRSQETKYF.

The genes are TRBV20-1 and TRBJ1-6, with D possibly matching TRBD1 (6 bases). CDR1 and CDR2 from the germline V gene are DFQATT and SNEGSKA (reference sequence). Deletions cut 1 base from V and 9 bases from J, with 10 bases between. This CDR3 is 13 amino acids long. The CDR3 loop is CSARGGASSPLHF. CDR3 sequence (DNA): TGCAGTGCTAGAGGGGGGGCCAGTTCACCCCTCCACTTT.

The V call is TRBV20-1, the J call TRBJ2-7; D is possibly TRBD1 (6 bases). Trimming pared 5 bases from V and 2 bases from J, leaving 13 bases between. CDR1 DFQATT and CDR2 SNEGSKA come from the germline V gene (reference sequence). The CDR3 is made up of 13 amino acids. In DNA form, the CDR3 reads TGCAGTGCTCCCCAGGGGACGGCCTACGAGCAGTACTTC. It is translated as CSAPQGTAYEQYF.

This chain joins TRBV7-2 and TRBJ1-5, with D perhaps matching TRBD1 (6 bases). Germline-derived CDR1 and CDR2 are SGHTA and FQGNSA. The CDR3 length is 15 residues. The V end lost 5 bases, the J end lost 6 bases, and 17 bases lay between the germline ends. CDR3 residues: CASSPLGGAGQPQHF. The CDR3 coding sequence is TGTGCCAGCAGCCCCTTAGGGGGGGCCGGTCAGCCCCAGCATTTT.

This clonotype has at least ten counts. The chain couples TRBV2 to TRBJ1-6; no clear D. Germline-derived CDR1 and CDR2 are SNHLY and FYNNEI. The CDR3 spans 10 residues. The V end lost 2 bases, the J end lost 18 bases, and 8 bases lay between the germline ends. Here the CDR3 reads CASSERGHHF. Here the CDR3 DNA reads TGTGCCAGCAGTGAAAGAGGCCACCACTTT.

On this clonotype: Possible read error: a much larger clone is one base away. Since no conserved phenylalanine or tryptophan closes the CDR3, a read error is the likely cause. The chain uses TRBV7-3 and TRBJ1-2; TRBD1 matches at 11 bases. Germline CDR1 is SGHTA and CDR2 is FQGTGA. V shed 5 bases, J shed 5 bases, and the junction held 7 bases outside the gene matches. The CDR3 totals 15 residues. The CDR3 DNA reads TGTGCCAGCAGCCCTGGGACAGGGGGAGAGTATGGCTACACCTAC. Translated: CASSPGTGGEYGYTY.